The TCR beta chain described here comes from a study of blood T cell repertoires in COVID-19. Study-wide context: Acute-phase and convalescent COVID-19 samples originated in the United States, Italy and Spain. The cDNA or gDNA used as material had been derived from T cells, B-cell-depleted T cells, or PBMCs.

The table lists this clone with a few counts. V was shortened by 4 bases and J by 13 bases, with 22 bases between the two germline ends. This CDR3 is 15 amino acids long. Germline V CDR1 and CDR2: WSHSY, SAAADI. Methods used by the authors: Reference gene primer amplification gave estimated nucleated cell counts. The method was immunoSEQ multiplex PCR; TCRdb's version includes in-frame clones alone and lacks a portion of them. Clone size and V and J calls were adopted from that table, with D and trimming inferred from the DNA. The sample contains about 230,000 clones, over 80% of which appear only once.

The J gene is TRBJ1-4, the V gene TRBV10-2, with unresolved D. Sequencing was carried out using peripheral blood. The receptor's source is a middle-aged man with acute or convalescent COVID-19. The CDR3, as DNA: TGCGCCAGCAGTGGAACGCCAGGCGTCATGAAAAGACTGTTTTTT. Its protein is CASSGTPGVMKRLFF.